This T cell receptor (beta chain) was identified during a study of T-cell memory formation after mild COVID-19. As for the study in general: Largely, the TCR clusters proved donor specific. Study findings and constraints: Later expanders leaned toward CD4+, whereas clones contracting from day 15 to 85 were balanced CD4/CD8. Among clones peaking at day 37 in the second wave, SARS-CoV-2 specificity remained unconfirmed.

It was 5'RACE with constant-segment primers that produced the TCR alpha and TCR beta cDNA libraries, which carried sample barcodes and UMIs. TCRdb passed the 5' RACE reads through MiXCR, listing each CDR3 protein once. The sample lists roughly 580,000 distinct CDR3 sequences, roughly 17% seen once, with around 12% in the top ten. This clonotype has a handful of counts. The antigen remains undetermined. The V gene's germline CDR1 is MNHEY and CDR2 SVGAGI. V lost 5 bases and J 8 bases, leaving 15 bases between the germline ends. The CDR3 is 13 amino acids. The gene calls are TRBV6-5 and TRBJ1-2, with D uncertain. The sample comprised PBMCs or a T cell subset sorted from them (not recorded which). The receptor was derived from an adult woman who had mild COVID-19 (a few samples of this study predate the infection). Cell type and time point are not known. CDR3 in DNA: TGTGCCAGCAGTAACGGAGCCTTCGGCGGCTACACCTTC. Its protein product is CASSNGAFGGYTF.